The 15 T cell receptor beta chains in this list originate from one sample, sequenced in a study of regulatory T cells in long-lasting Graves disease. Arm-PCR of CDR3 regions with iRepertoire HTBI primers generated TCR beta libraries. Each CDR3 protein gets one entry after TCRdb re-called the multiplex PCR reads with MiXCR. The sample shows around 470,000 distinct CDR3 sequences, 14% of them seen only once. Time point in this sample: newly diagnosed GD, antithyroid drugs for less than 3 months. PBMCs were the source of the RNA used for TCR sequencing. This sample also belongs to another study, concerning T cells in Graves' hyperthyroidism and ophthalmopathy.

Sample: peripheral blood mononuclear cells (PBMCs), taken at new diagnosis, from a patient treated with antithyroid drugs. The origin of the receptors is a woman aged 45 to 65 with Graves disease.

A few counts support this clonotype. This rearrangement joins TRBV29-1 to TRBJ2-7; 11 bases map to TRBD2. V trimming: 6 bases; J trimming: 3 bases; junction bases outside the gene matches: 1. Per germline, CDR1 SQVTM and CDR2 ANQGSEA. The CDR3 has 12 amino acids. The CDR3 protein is CSVGTSGYEQYV. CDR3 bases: TGCAGCGTCGGGACTAGCGGCTACGAGCAGTACGTC.

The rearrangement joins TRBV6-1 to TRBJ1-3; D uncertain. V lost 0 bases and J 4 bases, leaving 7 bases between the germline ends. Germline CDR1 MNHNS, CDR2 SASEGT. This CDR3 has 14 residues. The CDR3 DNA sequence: TGTGCCAGCAGTGAAGCGCTACAGGGAAACACCATATATTTT. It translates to CASSEALQGNTIYF.

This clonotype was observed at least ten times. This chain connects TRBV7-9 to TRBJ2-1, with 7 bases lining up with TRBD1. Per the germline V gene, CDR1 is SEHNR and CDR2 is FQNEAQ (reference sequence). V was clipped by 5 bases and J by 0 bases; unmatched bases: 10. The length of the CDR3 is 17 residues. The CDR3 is CASSPHGTESSYNEQFF. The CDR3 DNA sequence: TGTGCCAGCAGCCCCCACGGGACAGAGAGCTCCTACAATGAGCAGTTCTTC.

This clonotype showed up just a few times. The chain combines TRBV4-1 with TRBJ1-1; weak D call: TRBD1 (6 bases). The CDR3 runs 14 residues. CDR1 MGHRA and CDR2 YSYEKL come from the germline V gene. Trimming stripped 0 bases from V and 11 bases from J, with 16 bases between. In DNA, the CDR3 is TGCGCCAGCAGCCAAGATCTAGGGGGGGGCCGGGCTTTCTTT. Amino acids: CASSQDLGGGRAFF.

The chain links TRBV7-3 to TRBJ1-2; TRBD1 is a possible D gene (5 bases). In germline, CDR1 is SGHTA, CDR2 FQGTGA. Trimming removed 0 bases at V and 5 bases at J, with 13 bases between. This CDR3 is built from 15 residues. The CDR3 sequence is CASSLTGGGEYGYTF. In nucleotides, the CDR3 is TGTGCCAGCAGCTTAACCGGTGGGGGGGAATATGGCTACACCTTC.

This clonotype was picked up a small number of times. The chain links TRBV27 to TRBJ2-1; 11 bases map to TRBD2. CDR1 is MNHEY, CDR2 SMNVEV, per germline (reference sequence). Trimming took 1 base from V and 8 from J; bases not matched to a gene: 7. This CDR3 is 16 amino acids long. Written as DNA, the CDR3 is TGTGCCAGCAGTTTATATACTAGCGGGAGTTTGGATGAGCAGTTCTTC. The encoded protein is CASSLYTSGSLDEQFF.

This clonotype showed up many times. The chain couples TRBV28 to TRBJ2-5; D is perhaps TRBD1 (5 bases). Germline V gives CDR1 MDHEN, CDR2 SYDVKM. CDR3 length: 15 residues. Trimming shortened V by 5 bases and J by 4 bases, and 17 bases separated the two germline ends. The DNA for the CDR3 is TGTGCCAGCAGTGGGGCGCAGGGTAGGATAGAGACCCAGTACTTC. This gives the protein CASSGAQGRIETQYF.

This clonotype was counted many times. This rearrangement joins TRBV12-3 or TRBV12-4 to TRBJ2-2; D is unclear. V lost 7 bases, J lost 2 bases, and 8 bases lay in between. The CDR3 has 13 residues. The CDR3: CASTPPNTGELFF. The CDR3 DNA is TGTGCCAGCACCCCCCCAAACACCGGGGAGCTGTTTTTT.

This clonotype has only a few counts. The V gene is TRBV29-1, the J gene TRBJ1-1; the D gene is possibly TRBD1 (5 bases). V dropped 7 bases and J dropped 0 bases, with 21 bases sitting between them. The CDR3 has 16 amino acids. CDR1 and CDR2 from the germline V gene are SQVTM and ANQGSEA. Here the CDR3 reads CSAVLFQAGLNTEAFF. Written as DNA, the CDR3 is TGCAGCGCTGTCCTCTTCCAAGCAGGGCTGAACACTGAAGCTTTCTTT.

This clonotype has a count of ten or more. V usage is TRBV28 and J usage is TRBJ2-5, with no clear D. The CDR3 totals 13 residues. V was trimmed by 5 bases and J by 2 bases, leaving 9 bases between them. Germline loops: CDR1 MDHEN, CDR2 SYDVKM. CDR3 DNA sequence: TGTGCCAGCAGTGATCACGTTCAAGAGACCCAGTACTTC. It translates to CASSDHVQETQYF. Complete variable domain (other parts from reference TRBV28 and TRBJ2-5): DVKVTQSSRYLVKRTGEKVFLECVQDMDHENMFWYRQDPGLGLRLIYFSYDVKMKEKGDIPEGYSVSREKKERFSLILESASTNQTSMYLCASSDHVQETQYFGPGTRLLVL.

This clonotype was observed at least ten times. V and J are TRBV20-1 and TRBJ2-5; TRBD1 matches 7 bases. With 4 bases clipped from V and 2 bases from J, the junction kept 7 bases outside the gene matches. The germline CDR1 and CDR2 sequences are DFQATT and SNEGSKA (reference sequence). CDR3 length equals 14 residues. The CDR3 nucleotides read TGCAGTGCTACCCGGACAGGCCTACAAGAGACCCAGTACTTC. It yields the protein CSATRTGLQETQYF.

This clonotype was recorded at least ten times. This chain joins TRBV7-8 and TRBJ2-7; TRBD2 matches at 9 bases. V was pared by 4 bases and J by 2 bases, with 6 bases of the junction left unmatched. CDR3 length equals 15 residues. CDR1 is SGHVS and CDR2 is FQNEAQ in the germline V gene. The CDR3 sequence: CASSSLAGAAYEQYF. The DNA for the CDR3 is TGTGCCAGCAGCTCCTTAGCGGGAGCGGCCTACGAGCAGTACTTC.

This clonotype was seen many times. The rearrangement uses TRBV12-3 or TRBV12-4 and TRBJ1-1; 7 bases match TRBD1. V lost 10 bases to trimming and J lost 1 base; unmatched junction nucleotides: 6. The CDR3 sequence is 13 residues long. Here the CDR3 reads CAITRQGNTEAFF. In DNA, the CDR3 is TGTGCCATCACTCGACAGGGGAACACTGAAGCTTTCTTT.

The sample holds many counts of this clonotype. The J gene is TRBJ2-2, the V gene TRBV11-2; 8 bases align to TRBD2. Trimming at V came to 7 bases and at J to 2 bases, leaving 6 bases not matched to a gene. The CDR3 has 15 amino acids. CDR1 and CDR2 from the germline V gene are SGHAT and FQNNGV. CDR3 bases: TGTGCCAGCATCCTTAGCGGGATCAACACCGGGGAGCTGTTTTTT. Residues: CASILSGINTGELFF.

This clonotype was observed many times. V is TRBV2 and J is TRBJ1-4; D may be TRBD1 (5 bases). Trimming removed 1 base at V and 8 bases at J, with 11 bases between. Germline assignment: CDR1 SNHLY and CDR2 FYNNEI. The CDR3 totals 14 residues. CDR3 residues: CASSEGQWEEKLFF. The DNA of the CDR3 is TGTGCCAGCAGTGAAGGACAGTGGGAGGAAAAACTGTTTTTT.